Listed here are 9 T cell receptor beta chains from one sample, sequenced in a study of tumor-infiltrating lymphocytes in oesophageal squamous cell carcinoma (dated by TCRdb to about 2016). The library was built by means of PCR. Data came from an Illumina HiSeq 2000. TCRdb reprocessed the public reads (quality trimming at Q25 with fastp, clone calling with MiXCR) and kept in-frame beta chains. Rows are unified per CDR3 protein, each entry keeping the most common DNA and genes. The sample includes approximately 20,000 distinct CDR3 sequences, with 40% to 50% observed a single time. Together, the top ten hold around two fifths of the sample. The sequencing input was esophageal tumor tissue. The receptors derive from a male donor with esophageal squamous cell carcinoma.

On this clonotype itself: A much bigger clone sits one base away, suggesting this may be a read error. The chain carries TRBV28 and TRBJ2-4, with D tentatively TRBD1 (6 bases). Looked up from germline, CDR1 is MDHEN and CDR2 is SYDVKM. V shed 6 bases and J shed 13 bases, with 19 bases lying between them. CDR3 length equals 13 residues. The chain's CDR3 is CASRTGFNNEQYF. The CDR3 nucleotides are TGTGCCAGCAGGACAGGTTTTAACAATGAGCAGTACTTC.

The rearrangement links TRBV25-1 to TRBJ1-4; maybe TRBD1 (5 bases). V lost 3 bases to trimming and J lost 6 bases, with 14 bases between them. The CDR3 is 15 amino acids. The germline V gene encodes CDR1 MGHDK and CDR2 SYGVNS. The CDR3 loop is CASSDVQGFDEKLFF. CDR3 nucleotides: TGTGCCAGCAGTGACGTCCAGGGATTTGATGAAAAACTGTTTTTT. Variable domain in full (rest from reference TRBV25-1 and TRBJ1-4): EADIYQTPRYLVIGTGKKITLECSQTMGHDKMYWYQQDPGMELHLIHYSYGVNSTEKGDLSSESTVSRIRTEHFPLTLESARPSHTSQYLCASSDVQGFDEKLFFGSGTQLSVL.

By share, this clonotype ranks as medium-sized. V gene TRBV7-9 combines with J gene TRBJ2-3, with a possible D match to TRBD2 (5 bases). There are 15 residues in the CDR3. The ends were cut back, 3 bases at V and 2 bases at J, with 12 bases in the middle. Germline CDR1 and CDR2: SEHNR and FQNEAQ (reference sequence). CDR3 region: CASSLKAAHTDTQYF. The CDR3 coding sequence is TGTGCCAGCAGCTTGAAAGCGGCCCACACAGATACGCAGTATTTT.

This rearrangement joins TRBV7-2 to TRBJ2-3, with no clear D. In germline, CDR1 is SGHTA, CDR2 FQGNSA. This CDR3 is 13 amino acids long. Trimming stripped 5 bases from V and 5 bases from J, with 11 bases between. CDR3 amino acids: CASSPNERDTQYF. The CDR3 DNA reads TGTGCCAGCAGCCCCAATGAGCGAGATACGCAGTATTTT.

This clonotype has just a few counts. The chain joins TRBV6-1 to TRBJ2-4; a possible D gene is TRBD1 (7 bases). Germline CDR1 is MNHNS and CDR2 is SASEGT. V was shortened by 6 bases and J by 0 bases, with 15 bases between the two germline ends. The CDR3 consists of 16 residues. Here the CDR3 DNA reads TGTGCCAGCAGGGGGGGACAGAAGCTAGCCAAAAACATTCAGTACTTC. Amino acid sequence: CASRGGQKLAKNIQYF.

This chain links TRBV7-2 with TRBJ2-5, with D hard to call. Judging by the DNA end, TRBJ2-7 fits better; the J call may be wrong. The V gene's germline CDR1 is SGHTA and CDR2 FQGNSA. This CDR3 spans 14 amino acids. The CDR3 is CASSVDSSGYEQYF. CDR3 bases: TGTGCCAGCAGCGTCGACTCCTCCGGCTACGAGCAGTACTTC.

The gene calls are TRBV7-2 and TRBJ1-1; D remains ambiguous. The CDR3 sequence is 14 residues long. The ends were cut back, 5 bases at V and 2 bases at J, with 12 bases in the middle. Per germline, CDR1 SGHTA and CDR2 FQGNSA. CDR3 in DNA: TGTGCCAGCAGCCATGGACGGGTCAACACTGAAGCTTTCTTT. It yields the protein CASSHGRVNTEAFF.

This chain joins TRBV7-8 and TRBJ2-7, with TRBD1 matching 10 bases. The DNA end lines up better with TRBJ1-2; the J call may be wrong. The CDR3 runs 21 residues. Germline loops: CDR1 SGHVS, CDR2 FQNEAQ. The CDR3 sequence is CASSLGAGGTGALLANYGYTF. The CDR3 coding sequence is TGTGCCAGCAGCCTAGGGGCGGGGGGGACAGGGGCCTTGTTAGCTAACTATGGCTACACCTTC.

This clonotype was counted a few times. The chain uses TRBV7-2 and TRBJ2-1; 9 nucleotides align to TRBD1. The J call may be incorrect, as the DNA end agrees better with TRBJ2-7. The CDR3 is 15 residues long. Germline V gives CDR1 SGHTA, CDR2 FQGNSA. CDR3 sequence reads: CASRPTGTGLSEQYF. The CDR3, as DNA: TGTGCCAGCAGGCCAACCGGGACAGGGCTTAGCGAGCAGTACTTC.